Sequencing of this TCR beta chain was carried out in a study of blood T cell repertoires in COVID-19. Across the whole study: PBMCs, B-cell-depleted T cells, or T cells were the source of the cDNA or gDNA that made up the material.

V was cut by 4 bases and J by 0 bases, with 13 bases left in between. Germline lookup yields CDR1 KGHSH and CDR2 LQKENI. The CDR3 has 16 amino acids. Some clones are missing from TCRdb's copy, which holds only in-frame ones; the method was immunoSEQ multiplex PCR. The sample lists fewer than 350,000 clones; about 90% were seen once. The sample comprised peripheral blood. The clonotype originates from a woman aged 25 to 39 who had recovered from COVID-19. This chain connects TRBV18 to TRBJ2-1, with D hard to call. The CDR3 DNA is TGTGCCAGCTCACTAACTATAGATAGCTCCTACAATGAGCAGTTCTTC. Its translation is CASSLTIDSSYNEQFF.